The rows below give T cell receptor beta chains drawn from one sample of a study of blood T cell repertoires in COVID-19. TCRdb keeps only in-frame clones here, not all; method: immunoSEQ multiplex PCR. The sample has about 110,000 clones, around four fifths seen once. Sequencing was done on a sample of peripheral blood. Source of these receptors: a woman aged 70-85 years with acute or convalescent COVID-19. The CDR3 runs from the conserved cysteine through the conserved F or W. A D gene is named only where the DNA matches it firmly. Size values are once, few and many counts, or a class for expanded clones, and some rows have none.

abundance,len,d_gene,v_gene,j_gene,CDR3aa,CDR3nt
once,16,TRBD1,TRBV5-4,TRBJ2-2,CASSLVGQGPTGELFF,TGTGCCAGCAGCTTGGTGGGACAGGGGCCGACCGGGGAGCTGTTTTTT
-,15,-,TRBV19,TRBJ2-3,CASSIAGHSTDTQYF,TGTGCCAGTAGTATAGCTGGGCACTCCACAGATACGCAGTATTTT
few,15,TRBD1,TRBV6-6,TRBJ1-5,CASSRDSNSNQPQHF,TGTGCCAGCAGTCGGGACAGTAATAGCAATCAGCCCCAGCATTTT
-,15,TRBD1,TRBV19,TRBJ2-7,CASSIGTGPSYEQYF,TGTGCCAGTAGTATAGGGACAGGCCCCTCCTACGAGCAGTACTTC
-,17,-,TRBV7-6,TRBJ2-2,CASSFPGQQANTGELFF,TGTGCCAGCAGCTTCCCTGGGCAACAGGCGAACACCGGGGAGCTGTTTTTT
few,16,-,TRBV15,TRBJ2-3,CATSRDSQGSTDTQYF,TGTGCCACCAGCAGAGATAGCCAGGGGTCTACAGATACGCAGTATTTT
-,15,TRBD2,TRBV6-2/TRBV6-3,TRBJ2-7,CASSSGLAAPYEQYF,TGTGCCAGCAGTTCCGGACTAGCTGCCCCCTACGAGCAGTACTTC
-,18,-,TRBV28,TRBJ1-2,CASSLKRRVGAGPYGYTF,TGTGCCAGCAGTTTAAAAAGGAGGGTAGGGGCAGGTCCCTATGGCTACACCTTC
-,15,-,TRBV6-6,TRBJ2-6,CASVRGLSGANVLTF,TGTGCCAGCGTGCGGGGGCTCTCTGGGGCCAACGTCCTGACTTTC
-,14,TRBD1,TRBV29-1,TRBJ2-3,CSVLGGTTSDTQYF,TGCAGCGTTCTAGGGGGCACTACATCGGATACGCAGTATTTT
-,15,-,TRBV6-5,TRBJ1-3,CASSLEVLPGNTIYF,TGTGCCAGCAGCCTGGAGGTACTTCCTGGAAACACCATATATTTT
-,15,TRBD2,TRBV10-3,TRBJ2-5,CAISDPVAGEETQYF,TGTGCCATCAGTGACCCAGTGGCGGGGGAAGAGACCCAGTACTTC
-,17,-,TRBV2,TRBJ1-1,CASRPRGGSSQSAEAFF,TGTGCCAGCAGGCCCAGGGGAGGGTCGTCCCAAAGCGCTGAAGCTTTCTTT
-,19,TRBD1,TRBV4-2,TRBJ1-3,CASSQPNTPDRGRGNTIYF,TGTGCCAGCAGCCAACCAAATACACCCGACAGGGGGCGTGGAAACACCATATATTTT
-,13,-,TRBV11-3,TRBJ2-1,CASSLEALYEQFF,TGTGCCAGCAGCTTAGAAGCGTTATATGAGCAGTTCTTC
-,16,TRBD1,TRBV7-2,TRBJ1-5,CASSPAGTVSNQPQHF,TGTGCCAGCAGCCCGGCCGGGACAGTTAGCAATCAGCCCCAGCATTTT
-,15,TRBD1,TRBV5-1,TRBJ2-3,CASSPPTGDADTQYF,TGCGCCAGCAGCCCACCGACAGGGGACGCAGATACGCAGTATTTT
few,14,-,TRBV6-1,TRBJ1-1,CASSPQGGWTEAFF,TGTGCCAGCAGTCCACAGGGTGGGTGGACTGAAGCTTTCTTT
few,15,-,TRBV10-3,TRBJ1-2,CAISEARGRGVGYTF,TGTGCCATCAGTGAGGCGCGGGGCCGTGGAGTTGGCTACACCTTC
-,15,-,TRBV28,TRBJ1-2,CASSFAGAKGYGYTF,TGTGCCAGCAGTTTCGCGGGGGCGAAGGGGTATGGCTACACCTTC
-,16,TRBD1,TRBV5-1,TRBJ1-4,CASRPDPGQGNEKLFF,TGCGCCAGCAGACCCGATCCGGGACAGGGGAATGAAAAACTGTTTTTT
-,17,TRBD1,TRBV5-1,TRBJ1-1,CASSLVYQGAGKTEAFF,TGCGCCAGCAGCTTGGTATACCAGGGGGCCGGTAAGACTGAAGCTTTCTTT
-,15,TRBD1,TRBV2,TRBJ1-5,CASSPPGQGRQPQHF,TGTGCCAGCAGTCCGCCGGGACAGGGACGTCAGCCCCAGCATTTT
-,17,-,TRBV7-3,TRBJ2-2,CASSLGFGGSNTGELFF,TGTGCCAGCAGCTTAGGGTTTGGGGGGTCAAACACCGGGGAGCTGTTTTTT
-,16,TRBD2,TRBV7-2,TRBJ2-3,CASRSWTSSFTDTQYF,TGTGCCAGCAGATCCTGGACTAGCAGTTTCACAGATACGCAGTATTTT
-,13,-,TRBV11-2,TRBJ1-5,CASGTGWNQPQHF,TGTGCCAGCGGCACAGGGTGGAATCAGCCCCAGCATTTT
-,14,TRBD1,TRBV28,TRBJ1-2,CASSRRQGAFGYTF,TGTGCCAGCAGTAGGCGACAGGGGGCCTTTGGCTACACCTTC
-,15,TRBD2,TRBV28,TRBJ2-1,CASSLRREAYNEQFF,TGTGCCAGCAGTTTACGGCGGGAGGCCTACAATGAGCAGTTCTTC
once,15,-,TRBV5-1,TRBJ2-2,CASQVAVSNTGELFF,TGCGCCAGCCAGGTGGCAGTTTCGAACACCGGGGAGCTGTTTTTT